This TCR beta chain comes out of a study of CD8 T cells in ankylosing spondylitis. As concerns this clonotype: Its antigen is unknown.

Between the trimmed V and J ends, which lost 2 bases and 3 bases, there was a span of 13 bases. In germline, CDR1 is DFQATT, CDR2 SNEGSKA (reference sequence). There are 14 residues in the CDR3. Study results and limitations: A motif in TCR beta, a set of 8 or 9 highly homologous variants, appeared characteristic of ankylosing spondylitis blood. Earlier reports found some motif variants in synovial fluid and blood in reactive arthritis.

Each CDR3 protein is one row after TCRdb ran MiXCR on the 5' RACE reads. The table records about 440,000 distinct CDR3 sequences, about a sixth of them present only once. The V call is TRBV20-1, the J call TRBJ1-2; no definite D call. Material: blood, either unsorted or a sorted T cell fraction (not recorded which). The origin of this receptor is a male donor with ankylosing spondylitis. For the CDR3, the DNA is TGCAGTGCTAGACGCCTCGACACAGACTATGGCTACACCTTC. Its translation is CSARRLDTDYGYTF.